The 23 T cell receptor beta chains reported below all come from one sample, sequenced in a study of identifying expanded T cells in peripheral blood (dated by TCRdb to about 2019). Library preparation was by the immunoSEQ multiplex PCR assay. This immuneACCESS table, as held by TCRdb, lists in-frame sequences with V and J called but not all clones. Of the missing ones, under half trace to an unresolved V gene in checked studies; the others have no known cause. Recorded for this sample are 80,000 or so clones; 70% to 90% of them occurred a single time. 18% of the sample is taken by the ten largest. The sequencing sample was made of blood. These receptor sequences come from a person aged 18 to 75 in good health.

This chain uses TRBV25-1 with TRBJ2-5; tentatively, D is TRBD1 (5 bases). The CDR3 has 13 residues. CDR1 MGHDK and CDR2 SYGVNS come from the germline V gene. V was pared by 6 bases and J by 0 bases, with 8 bases between. The CDR3 reads CASRDTHQETQYF. The DNA for the CDR3 is TGTGCCAGCAGGGACACCCACCAAGAGACCCAGTACTTC.

V gene TRBV4-3 combines with J gene TRBJ2-7, with D hard to call. Germline V gene lookup returns CDR1 LGHNA and CDR2 YSLEER. This CDR3 has 16 residues. Trimming stripped 0 bases from V and 1 base from J, with 13 bases between. The CDR3 nucleotides are TGCGCCAGCAGCCAAGATAGGCTAGGACGATCCTACGAGCAGTACTTC. Translated: CASSQDRLGRSYEQYF.

CDR3 protein: CATSRFQGAVSPLHF. CDR3 nucleotides: TGTGCCACCAGCAGGTTTCAGGGGGCGGTTTCACCCCTCCACTTT. The chain is built from TRBV15 and TRBJ1-6; the match to TRBD1 covers 8 bases. CDR3 length: 15 amino acids. J gave up 9 bases and V 3 bases, and 7 bases lay outside the gene matches. Germline lookup yields CDR1 LNHNV and CDR2 YYDKDF (reference sequence).

The gene calls are TRBV18 and TRBJ1-4; 8 nucleotides line up with TRBD1. The V segment lost 0 bases and the J segment 8 bases; nucleotides outside the gene matches: 5. The CDR3 is 15 residues long. Germline CDR1 reads KGHSH; CDR2 reads LQKENI. The CDR3 spells CASSPPQTGDEKLFF. CDR3 sequence (DNA): TGTGCCAGCTCACCACCCCAGACAGGGGACGAAAAACTGTTTTTT. Supplemented by reference TRBV18 and TRBJ1-4, the full variable domain reads NAGVMQNPRHLVRRRGQEARLRCSPMKGHSHVYWYRQLPEEGLKFMVYLQKENIIDESGMPKERFSAEFPKEGPSILRIQQVVRGDSAAYFCASSPPQTGDEKLFFGSGTQLSVL.

This chain uses TRBV19 with TRBJ2-7, with D perhaps being TRBD1 or TRBD2 (7 bases each). The germline CDR1 and CDR2 sequences are LNHDA and SQIVND (reference sequence). The CDR3 covers 14 residues. Between the trimmed V and J ends, which lost 5 bases and 4 bases, there was a span of 15 bases. The CDR3 DNA reads as TGTGCCAGTAGTGCCCGACAGGGAGGGTACGAGCAGTACTTC. Protein: CASSARQGGYEQYF.

J is TRBJ1-1 and V is TRBV2, with D maybe TRBD1 (6 bases). Trimming took off 6 bases at V and 1 base at J, with 18 bases between the two ends. The CDR3 totals 16 residues. From germline, CDR1 is SNHLY and CDR2 FYNNEI. CDR3 sequence (DNA): TGTGCCAGCAGGTTACGTTCCGGGACAAGGAACACTGAAGCTTTCTTT. This sequence encodes CASRLRSGTRNTEAFF.

In nucleotides, the CDR3 is TGTGCCAGCAGTTCCCTACAGTACAATGAGCAGTTCTTC. Encoded protein: CASSSLQYNEQFF. The V call is TRBV6-5, the J call TRBJ2-1; no reliable D call. Trimming took off 4 bases at V and 4 bases at J, with 8 bases between the two ends. Germline lookup yields CDR1 MNHEY and CDR2 SVGAGI. The CDR3 is 13 residues long.

The chain links TRBV2 to TRBJ1-5; 8 bases fit TRBD1. This CDR3 is built from 14 residues. The trim removed 8 bases at V and 5 bases at J, leaving 8 bases unmatched. Per germline, CDR1 SNHLY and CDR2 FYNNEI. CDR3 protein: CASAGQGRDQPQHF. For the CDR3, the DNA is TGTGCCAGCGCAGGACAGGGACGGGATCAGCCCCAGCATTTT.

This chain's CDR3 is CASSWRDAPNTEAFF. The CDR3 DNA is TGTGCCAGCAGCTGGAGGGACGCTCCGAACACTGAAGCTTTCTTT. This chain connects TRBV7-8 to TRBJ1-1; TRBD1 might be the D (5 bases). V lost 4 bases to trimming and J lost 1 base, with 13 bases between them. This CDR3 spans 15 amino acids. CDR1 is SGHVS and CDR2 is FQNEAQ in the germline V gene.

The rearrangement links TRBV29-1 to TRBJ2-5; 7 nucleotides agree with TRBD1. The V gene's germline CDR1 is SQVTM and CDR2 ANQGSEA. V was clipped by 7 bases and J by 1 base; unmatched bases: 3. The CDR3 sequence is 12 residues long. For the CDR3, the DNA is TGCAGCGCGGACAGGTCCCAAGAGACCCAGTACTTC. Translated, it gives CSADRSQETQYF.

The chain is built from TRBV7-2 and TRBJ1-5, with D tentatively TRBD1 (6 bases). The CDR3 consists of 14 residues. Trimming pared 5 bases from V and 7 bases from J, leaving 15 bases between. Germline V gene data show CDR1 as SGHTA and CDR2 as FQGNSA. CDR3 coding DNA: TGTGCCAGCAGCCCCCCGGGGGGCCGGCAGCCCCAGCATTTT. Translated, it gives CASSPPGGRQPQHF. The full variable domain, rest sourced from reference TRBV7-2 and TRBJ1-5, is GAGVSQSPSNKVTEKGKDVELRCDPISGHTALYWYRQSLGQGLEFLIYFQGNSAPDKSGLPSDRFSAERTGGSVSTLTIQRTQQEDSAVYLCASSPPGGRQPQHFGDGTRLSIL.

V is TRBV9 and J is TRBJ2-2; a possible D gene is TRBD1 (6 bases). Germline values: CDR1 SGDLS, CDR2 YYNGEE. Trimming stripped 6 bases from V and 3 bases from J, with 15 bases between. The CDR3 totals 15 residues. For the CDR3, the DNA is TGTGCCAGCACCCGGACAGCTTCGGACACCGGGGAGCTGTTTTTT. Residues: CASTRTASDTGELFF.

The J gene is TRBJ1-2, the V gene TRBV19; weak D call: TRBD1 (6 bases). This CDR3 has 12 amino acids. Per germline, CDR1 LNHDA and CDR2 SQIVND (reference sequence). V dropped 10 bases and J dropped 2 bases, with 11 bases sitting between them. The CDR3 DNA reads as TGTGCCACCACACAGGGAAACTATGGCTACACCTTC. As protein: CATTQGNYGYTF.

The chain uses TRBV19 and TRBJ2-5; TRBD2 might be the D (5 bases). In germline, CDR1 is LNHDA, CDR2 SQIVND (reference sequence). Trimming stripped 4 bases from V and 6 bases from J, with 15 bases between. The CDR3 has 14 amino acids. CDR3 sequence reads: CASSKIGLEKTQYF. CDR3 bases: TGTGCCAGTAGTAAGATTGGACTTGAAAAGACCCAGTACTTC.

This clone was recorded once. The V call is TRBV7-3, the J call TRBJ2-3; tentative D call: TRBD2 (6 bases). Germline V lookup: CDR1 SGHTA, CDR2 FQGTGA. This CDR3 has 15 amino acids. V was pared by 2 bases and J by 4 bases, with 13 bases between. CDR3 loop: CASSLYTGEADTQYF. CDR3 in DNA: TGTGCCAGCAGCTTATATACGGGAGAGGCAGATACGCAGTATTTT. The full variable domain, in which reference TRBV7-3 and TRBJ2-3 provide the parts outside the CDR3, is GAGVSQTPSNKVTEKGKYVELRCDPISGHTALYWYRQSLGQGPEFLIYFQGTGAADDSGLPNDRFFAVRPEGSVSTLKIQRTERGDSAVYLCASSLYTGEADTQYFGPGTRLTVL.

The V gene is TRBV7-6, the J gene TRBJ2-2, with 13 bases lining up with TRBD2. The ends lost 0 bases at V and 0 bases at J; junction bases unmatched: 4. The CDR3 totals 19 residues. Germline V CDR1 and CDR2: SGHVS, FNYEAQ. CDR3 sequence (DNA): TGTGCCAGCAGCTTAGCACCACTAGCGGGAGGGACGAACACCGGGGAGCTGTTTTTT. Its protein product is CASSLAPLAGGTNTGELFF.

The chain carries TRBV10-3 and TRBJ1-2, with TRBD1 identical over 11 bases. The V gene's germline CDR1 is ENHRY and CDR2 SYGVKD. The junction had 3 bases not matched to a gene; V was cut back by 9 bases and J by 3 bases. This CDR3 comprises 13 residues. CDR3 nucleotide sequence: TGTGCCATTAGGACAGGGGGCGACTATGGCTACACCTTC. Amino acids: CAIRTGGDYGYTF.

V is TRBV9 and J is TRBJ2-3, with TRBD2 as a possible D gene (5 bases). CDR3 length equals 18 residues. Per the germline V gene, CDR1 is SGDLS and CDR2 is YYNGEE. Trimming took off 1 base at V and 5 bases at J, with 23 bases between the two ends. The chain's CDR3 is CASSVSGPGAPWLDTQYF. In DNA, the CDR3 is TGTGCCAGCAGCGTAAGCGGCCCCGGCGCTCCCTGGTTAGATACGCAGTATTTT.

The CDR3 bases are TGTGCCAGCACCCCGGCACCCATGAACACTGAAGCTTTCTTT. It yields the protein CASTPAPMNTEAFF. The chain has TRBV6-6 and TRBJ1-1; D not resolved. The V gene's germline CDR1 is MNHNY and CDR2 SVGAGI (reference sequence). The V end lost 7 bases, the J end lost 0 bases, and 12 bases lay between the germline ends. The CDR3 runs 14 residues.

The chain joins TRBV6-4 to TRBJ2-1; 7 bases map to TRBD2. CDR3 size: 14 residues. Germline loops: CDR1 MRHNA, CDR2 SNTAGT. Unmatched junction bases numbered 7, after V lost 6 bases and J lost 5 bases. The CDR3 reads CASSRTSINNEQFF. CDR3 sequence (DNA): TGTGCCAGCAGCCGGACTAGTATAAACAATGAGCAGTTCTTC.

The chain links TRBV6-5 to TRBJ2-1, with D unclear. The germline V gene encodes CDR1 MNHEY and CDR2 SVGAGI. The CDR3 spans 12 residues. The germline V and J ends were trimmed by 4 bases and 9 bases, with 10 bases remaining between them. The CDR3 sequence: CASSSAESEQFF. As DNA, the CDR3 is TGTGCCAGCAGTTCGGCGGAATCTGAGCAGTTCTTC.

The V call is TRBV27, the J call TRBJ2-2, with 11 bases aligning to TRBD2. CDR3 length equals 20 residues. Per germline, CDR1 MNHEY and CDR2 SMNVEV (reference sequence). V dropped 0 bases and J dropped 6; count of bases not matched to a gene: 15. CDR3 DNA sequence: TGTGCCAGCAGTTTATCGTCAGCCCGAGCTAGCGGGAGGCCCTCCGGGGAGCTGTTTTTT. It yields the protein CASSLSSARASGRPSGELFF.

The chain carries TRBV18 and TRBJ2-1; D may be TRBD2 (6 bases). Trimming removed 3 bases at V and 7 bases at J, with 19 bases between. The germline CDR1 and CDR2 sequences are KGHSH and LQKENI. The CDR3 has 16 amino acids. CDR3 loop: CASSPSGTPGENEQFF. CDR3 bases: TGTGCCAGCTCACCCTCCGGGACCCCGGGGGAGAATGAGCAGTTCTTC.